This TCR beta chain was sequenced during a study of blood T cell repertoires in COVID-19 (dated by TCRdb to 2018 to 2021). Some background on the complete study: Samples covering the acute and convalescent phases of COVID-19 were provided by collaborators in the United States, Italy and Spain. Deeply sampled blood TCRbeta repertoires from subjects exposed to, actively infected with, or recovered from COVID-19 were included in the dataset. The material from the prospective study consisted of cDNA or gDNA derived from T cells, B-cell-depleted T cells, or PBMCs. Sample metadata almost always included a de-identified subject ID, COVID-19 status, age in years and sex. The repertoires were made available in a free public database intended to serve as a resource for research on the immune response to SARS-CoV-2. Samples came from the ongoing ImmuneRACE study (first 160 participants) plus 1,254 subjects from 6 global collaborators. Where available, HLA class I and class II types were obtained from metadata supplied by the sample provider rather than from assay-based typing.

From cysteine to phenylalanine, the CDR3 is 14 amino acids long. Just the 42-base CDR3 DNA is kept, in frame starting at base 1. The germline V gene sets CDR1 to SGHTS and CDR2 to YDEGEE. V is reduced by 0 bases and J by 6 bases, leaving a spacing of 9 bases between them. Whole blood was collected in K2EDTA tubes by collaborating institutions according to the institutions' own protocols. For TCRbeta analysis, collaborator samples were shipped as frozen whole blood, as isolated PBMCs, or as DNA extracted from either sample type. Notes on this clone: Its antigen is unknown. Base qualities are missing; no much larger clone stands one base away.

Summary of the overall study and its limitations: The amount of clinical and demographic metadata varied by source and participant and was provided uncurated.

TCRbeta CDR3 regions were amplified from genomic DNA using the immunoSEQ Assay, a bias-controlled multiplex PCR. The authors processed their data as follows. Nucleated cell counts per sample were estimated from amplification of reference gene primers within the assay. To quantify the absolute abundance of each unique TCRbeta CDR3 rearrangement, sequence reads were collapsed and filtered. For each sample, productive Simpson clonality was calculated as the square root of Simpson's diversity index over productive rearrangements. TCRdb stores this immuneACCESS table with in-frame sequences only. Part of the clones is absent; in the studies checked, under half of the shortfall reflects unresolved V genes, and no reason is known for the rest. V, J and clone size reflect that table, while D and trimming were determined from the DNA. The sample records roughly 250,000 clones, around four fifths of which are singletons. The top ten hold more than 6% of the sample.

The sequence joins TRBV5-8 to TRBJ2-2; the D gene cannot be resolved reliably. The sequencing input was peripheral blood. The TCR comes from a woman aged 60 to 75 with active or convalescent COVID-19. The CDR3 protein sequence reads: CASSLEAFAGELFF. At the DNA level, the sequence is TGTGCCAGCAGCTTGGAAGCCTTTGCCGGGGAGCTGTTTTTT.